This T cell receptor beta chain stems from a study of human T cells and chemical hapten exposure. CDR3 length: 16 amino acids. Per germline, CDR1 LNHDA and CDR2 SQIVND (reference sequence). The J segment lost 7 bases and the V segment lost 3 bases, leaving 13 bases of the junction unmatched. A single record per CDR3 protein comes from TCRdb applying MiXCR to the RACE reads. The sample includes tens of thousands of distinct CDR3 sequences, roughly 12% of them seen just once. This clonotype has at least ten counts. Time point specified: pre-sensitization, week 0. This sample's treatment: therapeutic diphenylcyclopropenone sensitization with weekly scalp DPC. From whole blood left unfractionated, total RNA was extracted.

The sequencing used whole blood, collected in connection with sensitization to the hapten diphenylcyclopropenone (DPC). The TCR comes from a woman in her thirties or forties with alopecia areata. Some clones in this sample may be carry-over from other donors' samples. The chain joins TRBV19 to TRBJ1-2; 8 nucleotides agree with TRBD1. In nucleotides, the CDR3 is TGTGCCAGTAGTATTTTGGACAGGGTGTTTCGTGTTGGCTACACCTTC. The encoded protein is CASSILDRVFRVGYTF. The full variable domain, with the rest looked up from reference TRBV19 and TRBJ1-2, is DGGITQSPKYLFRKEGQNVTLSCEQNLNHDAMYWYRQDPGQGLRLIYYSQIVNDFQKGDIAEGYSVSREKKESFPLTVTSAQKNPTAFYLCASSILDRVFRVGYTFGSGTRLTVV.